The present TCR beta chain was sequenced within a study of cytomegalovirus exposure and HLA in healthy donors. The PCR employed 60 Vbeta primers together with 13 Jbeta primers. Generated by immunoSEQ multiplex PCR, the TCRdb table keeps only in-frame clones and is missing some. This sample has roughly 180,000 clones, with over 65% found just once. CDR1 MNHNS and CDR2 SASEGT come from the germline V gene. The CDR3 consists of 14 residues. The V segment lost 7 bases and the J segment 3 bases; nucleotides outside the gene matches: 5. Sequenced sample: PBMCs. The chain uses TRBV6-1 and TRBJ2-7, with 11 bases matching TRBD2. The receptor comes from a woman aged 25-40 years in good health and CMV-seropositive. CDR3 DNA: TGTGCCAGCAAGGACCTAGCGGGAGGCTACGAGCAGTACTTC. This translates into CASKDLAGGYEQYF.